This TCR beta chain stems from a study of blood T cell repertoires in COVID-19. Overall study context: COVID-19 samples, acute and convalescent, were from the United States, Italy and Spain. Nucleic acid was either cDNA or gDNA, and it came from T cells, B-cell-depleted T cells, or PBMCs.

In the authors' workflow: Reference gene primer amplification gave estimated nucleated cell counts. This table comes from immunoSEQ multiplex PCR, and its TCRdb copy is limited to in-frame clones, with some not included. The D gene and trimming were derived from the DNA, and the V and J assignments and clone size from that table. The sample has about 100,000 clones; 87% are singletons. Seattle's enrolled individuals joined amid active infection and were then monitored longitudinally. The CDR3 is 17 residues long. Trimming shortened V by 5 bases and J by 2 bases, and 20 bases separated the two germline ends. From germline, CDR1 is LNHDA and CDR2 SQIVND (reference sequence).

The clonotype comes from a woman between 45 and 60 years old with COVID-19, enrolled during active disease. The chain has TRBV19 and TRBJ2-3; possible D gene TRBD2, 5 bases. The sequenced material came from peripheral blood. The CDR3 nucleotides are TGTGCCAGTAGTCGAGAGGACCAGCGGTGGGTCACAGATACGCAGTATTTT. Amino acids: CASSREDQRWVTDTQYF.